This paragraph covers one TCR beta chain sequence. The antigen is undetermined. The data are from a study of OX40 agonist ivuxolimab in advanced cancers. For the study at large: Patients were treated with ivuxolimab, an agonistic anti-OX40 (CD134) antibody. With a range of roughly 20 to 79, age averaged roughly 60 years, and nearly 85% were male. Study-wide points: The CD4+ and CD8+ T cells in the blood had expanded clonally by week 6 at 0.1 to 3.0 mg/kg.

The table came from immunoSEQ multiplex PCR; TCRdb's copy has only in-frame clones and leaves some out. The sample records some 21,000 clones, just under 85% being singletons. This CDR3 is built from 17 residues. V gave up 2 bases and J gave up 3 bases; unmatched junction bases: 8. Germline lookup yields CDR1 SEHNR and CDR2 FQNEAQ (reference sequence). V gene TRBV7-9 combines with J gene TRBJ2-4, with TRBD1 matching 9 bases. The source of this sequence is an adult with an advanced solid tumor such as melanoma, head and neck, liver or kidney cancer. Sequenced material: CD4+ or CD8+ T cells sorted from blood, taken in a trial of the OX40 agonist ivuxolimab. The CDR3 reads CASSLQTGGVDKNIQYF. The CDR3 bases are TGTGCCAGCAGCTTACAGACAGGGGGTGTGGACAAAAACATTCAGTACTTC.